This entry lists 4 T cell receptor beta chains sequenced from one sample in a study of tumor-infiltrating lymphocytes in localized non-small cell lung cancer. Assay used: immunoSEQ multiplex PCR; TCRdb lists only in-frame clones, some missing. The sample records about 7,200 clones, about two thirds being singletons. Sequencing was performed on lung tumor tissue. These receptors came from a human donor with non-small cell lung cancer.

This chain joins TRBV6-5 and TRBJ1-1; no clear D. Germline V lookup: CDR1 MNHEY, CDR2 SVGAGI. V lost 5 bases to trimming and J lost 4 bases, with 14 bases between them. The CDR3 loop spans 14 amino acids. The CDR3 nucleotides read TGTGCCAGCAGTGAGCGGCGTTTTCGCACTGAAGCTTTCTTT. As protein: CASSERRFRTEAFF.

The genes are TRBV5-1 and TRBJ2-3; 11 nucleotides line up with TRBD1. This CDR3 is 14 amino acids long. Germline CDR1 and CDR2: SGHRS and YFSETQ. J gave up 6 bases and V 4 bases, and 4 bases lay outside the gene matches. The CDR3 region has the DNA TGCGCCAGCAGCCCGGGACAGGGGGGCGATACGCAGTATTTT. This codes for CASSPGQGGDTQYF.

The chain combines TRBV7-2 with TRBJ2-2; D is unclear. CDR3 length: 12 residues. Germline V lookup: CDR1 SGHTA, CDR2 FQGNSA. V was clipped by 2 bases and J by 4 bases, with 2 bases between them. CDR3 sequence reads: CASSLFTGELFF. In DNA, the CDR3 is TGTGCCAGCAGCTTATTCACCGGGGAGCTGTTTTTT.

In regard to this clone: The same CDR3 is also encoded by other DNA sequences in this sample. The rearrangement joins TRBV4-2 to TRBJ1-1, with D possibly being TRBD1 (5 bases). V shed 0 bases and J shed 2 bases, with 7 bases lying between them. Germline V lookup: CDR1 LGHNA, CDR2 YNFKEQ. CDR3 length equals 14 residues. CDR3 residues: CASSQDRVNTEAFF. The CDR3 DNA follows: TGTGCCAGCAGCCAAGACAGGGTTAACACTGAAGCTTTCTTT.